This T cell receptor (beta chain) is from a study of T cell responses to AZD1222 COVID-19 vaccine. Study results and limitations: Just a handful of AZD1222 recipients were seropositive at baseline. Without day 14 samples, only post-peak T cell repertoires were studied. Females outnumbered males among donors, who were mostly white British; clonal diversity was possibly underestimated.

Combined were second doses at about 4 or about 12 weeks. Produced via immunoSEQ multiplex PCR; TCRdb's table is partial and in-frame only. The sample yields fewer than 120,000 clones, approximately 94% seen once. The germline V gene has CDR1 LNHDA and CDR2 SQIVND (reference sequence). V lost 6 bases to trimming and J lost 6 bases, with 11 bases between them. This CDR3 comprises 12 residues. This clone was observed a few times. Its antigen is unidentified. The sequence came from an adult who received the AZD1222 COVID-19 vaccine. This rearrangement joins TRBV19 to TRBJ1-1; D may be TRBD1 (5 bases). The material was peripheral blood, obtained 28 days after the second AZD1222 dose. The CDR3 region has the DNA TGTGCCAGTAGGTTTAGGGGCTCTGAAGCTTTCTTT. Translated, it gives CASRFRGSEAFF.